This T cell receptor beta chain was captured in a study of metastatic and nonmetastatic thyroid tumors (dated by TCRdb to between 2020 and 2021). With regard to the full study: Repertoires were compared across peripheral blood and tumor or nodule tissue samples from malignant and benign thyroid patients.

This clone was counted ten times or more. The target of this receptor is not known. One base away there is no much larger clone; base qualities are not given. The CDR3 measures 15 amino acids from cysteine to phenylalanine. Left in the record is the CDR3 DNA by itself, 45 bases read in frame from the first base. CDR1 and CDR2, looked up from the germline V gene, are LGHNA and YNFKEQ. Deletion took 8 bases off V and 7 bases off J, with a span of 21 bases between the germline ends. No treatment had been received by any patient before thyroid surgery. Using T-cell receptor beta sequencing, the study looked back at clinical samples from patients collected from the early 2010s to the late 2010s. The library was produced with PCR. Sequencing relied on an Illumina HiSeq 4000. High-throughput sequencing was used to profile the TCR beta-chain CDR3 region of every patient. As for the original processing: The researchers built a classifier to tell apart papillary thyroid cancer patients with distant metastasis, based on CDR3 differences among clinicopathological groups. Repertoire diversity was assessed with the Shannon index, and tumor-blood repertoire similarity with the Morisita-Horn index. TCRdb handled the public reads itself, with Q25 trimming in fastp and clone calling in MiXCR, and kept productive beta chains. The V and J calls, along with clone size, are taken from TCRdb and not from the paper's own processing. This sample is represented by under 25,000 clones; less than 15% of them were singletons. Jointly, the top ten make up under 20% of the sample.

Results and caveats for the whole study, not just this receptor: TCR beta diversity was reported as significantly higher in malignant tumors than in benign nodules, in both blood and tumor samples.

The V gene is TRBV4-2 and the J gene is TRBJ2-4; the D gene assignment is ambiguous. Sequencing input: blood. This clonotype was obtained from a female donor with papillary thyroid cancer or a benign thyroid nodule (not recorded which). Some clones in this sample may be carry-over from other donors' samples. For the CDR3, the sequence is CASSPEWGPENIQYF. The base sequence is TGTGCCAGCTCCCCGGAGTGGGGTCCCGAGAACATTCAGTACTTC.